Included here is one T cell receptor (beta chain) sequence, with context. The data derive from a study of blood T cell repertoires in COVID-19. Overall study context: From T cells, B-cell-depleted T cells, or PBMCs came the material, which was cDNA or gDNA.

As originally analysed: Cell counts per sample came from amplifying reference gene primers. Produced via immunoSEQ multiplex PCR; TCRdb's table is partial and in-frame only. V, J and clone size were drawn from that table, and D and trimming were deduced from the DNA. The profile shows about 260,000 clones, 70% to 90% of them singletons. J was trimmed by 5 bases and V by 5 bases; bases with no gene match: 11. The CDR3 loop spans 16 amino acids. The germline V gene encodes CDR1 SGHAT and CDR2 FQNNGV. This chain uses TRBV11-2 with TRBJ2-5; 10 bases are shared with TRBD1. The TCR was taken from a man younger than 40 with active or convalescent COVID-19. Sequencing was carried out using peripheral blood. The chain's CDR3 is CASSQGTGVGTETQYF. CDR3 nucleotide sequence: TGTGCCAGCAGCCAAGGGACAGGGGTCGGTACTGAGACCCAGTACTTC.